This entry is about one T cell receptor beta chain. What it binds is unknown. Amplification used 60 Vbeta primers and 13 Jbeta primers. Clones were read by immunoSEQ multiplex PCR, and TCRdb kept only the in-frame ones, dropping some. Here the sample spans about 250,000 clones, 85% being singletons. This record belongs to a study of cytomegalovirus exposure and HLA in healthy donors. Study-wide background: Sequencing of about 179 million T cells in an earlier analysis found around 100 million unique TCR beta sequences.

Study results and limitations: For TCR beta chains, V- and J-gene trimming was later linked to a missense DCLRE1C variant. Cytomegalovirus status, reportedly, was diagnosed with high specificity and sensitivity by the classifier. Using a false discovery rate of 0.05, a later analysis showed that approximately 18,000 TCR beta sequences were associated with HLA alleles.

V gave up 7 bases and J gave up 2 bases, with 5 bases separating them. The CDR3 contains 11 residues. Germline V CDR1 and CDR2: MNHNS, SASEGT. Sequences were obtained from PBMCs. This chain uses TRBV6-1 with TRBJ1-1; D unclear. This TCR was sampled from a girl aged 2 to 10 in good health and CMV-seronegative. DNA of the CDR3: TGTGCCAGCATTCTCAACACTGAAGCTTTCTTT. This sequence encodes CASILNTEAFF.